These 18 T cell receptor beta chains originate from one sample sequenced in a study of blood T cells in healthy people across ages. Alongside a J-beta primer mix, a sample-barcoded 5' primer served in a second PCR lasting about 7 to 11 cycles. Via MiXCR, TCRdb re-called the 5' RACE reads, giving one row per CDR3 protein. The data contain about 720,000 distinct CDR3 sequences, 20% to 25% of them singletons. The sequenced sample consisted of blood. These receptors all stem from a man aged 65-85 years in good health.

The chain joins TRBV12-3 or TRBV12-4 to TRBJ2-7; TRBD1 aligns across 8 bases. Trimming at V came to 6 bases and at J to 4 bases, leaving 11 bases not matched to a gene. This CDR3 is built from 15 residues. The CDR3 is CASRTGAGQGYEQYF. The DNA of the CDR3 is TGTGCCAGCAGGACAGGGGCGGGGCAGGGTTACGAGCAGTACTTC.

The V and J genes are TRBV7-8 and TRBJ1-4; D unresolved. Trimming removed 5 bases at V and 8 bases at J, with 12 bases between. The CDR3 length is 13 residues. Germline CDR1 is SGHVS and CDR2 is FQNEAQ. CDR3 DNA: TGTGCCAGCAGCCCCGAGGTGGGGGAAAAACTGTTTTTT. It is translated as CASSPEVGEKLFF.

The chain is built from TRBV28 and TRBJ2-5; 9 positions agree with TRBD2. The J segment lost 11 bases and the V segment lost 7 bases, leaving 14 bases of the junction unmatched. Looked up from germline, CDR1 is MDHEN and CDR2 is SYDVKM. CDR3 size: 14 residues. The chain's CDR3 is CASIRDSGRQEQYF. CDR3 coding DNA: TGTGCCAGCATTAGGGATAGCGGGAGACAGGAGCAGTACTTC.

This chain uses TRBV2 with TRBJ2-1; tentative D call: TRBD2 (7 bases). The CDR3 is 13 residues long. The V gene lost 8 bases and the J gene lost 6 bases, with 14 bases spanning the gap. Germline V CDR1 and CDR2: SNHLY, FYNNEI. CDR3 loop: CASWGGTFNEQFF. The DNA for the CDR3 is TGTGCCAGCTGGGGAGGGACATTCAATGAGCAGTTCTTC.

The sample holds a few counts of this clonotype. The chain employs TRBV5-5 and TRBJ2-7; D not certain. Trimming shortened V by 2 bases and J by 6 bases, and 15 bases separated the two germline ends. Per the germline V gene, CDR1 is SGHKS and CDR2 is YYEKEE (reference sequence). The CDR3 extends over 14 amino acids. The CDR3 is CASSFQSEACEQYF. The CDR3 nucleotides read TGTGCCAGCAGCTTTCAGTCAGAGGCCTGCGAGCAGTACTTC.

The chain couples TRBV7-9 to TRBJ1-2, with 8 bases identical to TRBD1. The trim removed 3 bases at V and 4 bases at J, leaving 10 bases unmatched. From germline, CDR1 is SEHNR and CDR2 FQNEAQ (reference sequence). This CDR3 contains 16 residues. The CDR3 DNA sequence: TGTGCCAGCAGCTTCGACAGGGGAAGTTTAAGCTATGGCTACACCTTC. Amino acid sequence: CASSFDRGSLSYGYTF.

This clonotype turned up a few times. The V gene is TRBV24-1, the J gene TRBJ2-7; D assignment may be TRBD1 or TRBD2 (6 bases each). The J call may be in error: the DNA end matches TRBJ2-1 better. This CDR3 is 14 amino acids long. Per the germline V gene, CDR1 is KGHDR and CDR2 is SFDVKD. The CDR3: CATSEGGNFNEQFF. The DNA of the CDR3 is TGTGCCACCAGTGAAGGGGGGAATTTCAATGAGCAGTTCTTC.

The genes are TRBV7-6 and TRBJ1-4; D perhaps matches TRBD1 (5 bases). The CDR3 spans 14 residues. V lost 4 bases, J lost 7 bases, and 13 bases lay in between. Germline V gives CDR1 SGHVS, CDR2 FNYEAQ. CDR3 nucleotides: TGTGCCAGCAGCTCGTCCGGGAGGGGTGAAAAACTGTTTTTT. Protein: CASSSSGRGEKLFF.

The chain uses TRBV7-2 and TRBJ2-1; 7 positions match TRBD2. V lost 3 bases, J lost 0 bases, and 14 bases stayed unmatched. This CDR3 is built from 19 residues. CDR1 is SGHTA and CDR2 is FQGNSA in the germline V gene. The DNA for the CDR3 is TGTGCCAGCAGCTTGCATAGATTGGCTAGCGGCAGCTCCTACAATGAGCAGTTCTTC. Translating it yields CASSLHRLASGSSYNEQFF. Full variable domain (remainder filled in from reference TRBV7-2 and TRBJ2-1): GAGVSQSPSNKVTEKGKDVELRCDPISGHTALYWYRQSLGQGLEFLIYFQGNSAPDKSGLPSDRFSAERTGGSVSTLTIQRTQQEDSAVYLCASSLHRLASGSSYNEQFFGPGTRLTVL.

Concerning this clonotype: Germline is not matched at one junction end, which may reflect a read error. CDR3 sequence reads: CACSRGGVETQYF. CDR3 DNA: TGTGCCTGCAGCCGAGGGGGCGTCGAGACCCAGTACTTC. V is TRBV12-3 or TRBV12-4 and J is TRBJ2-5; 7 nucleotides agree with TRBD1. The CDR3 spans 13 residues.

The chain uses TRBV6-6 and TRBJ2-1; no clear D. The V end lost 5 bases, the J end lost 6 bases, and 8 bases lay between the germline ends. This CDR3 region has 12 residues. Germline CDR1 MNHNY, CDR2 SVGAGI (reference sequence). The CDR3 region is CASSVAPNEQFF. DNA for the CDR3: TGTGCCAGCAGTGTGGCACCCAATGAGCAGTTCTTC.

This clonotype was counted only a few times. This sequence joins TRBV11-2 and TRBJ2-3; TRBD1 matches 7 bases. The CDR3 extends over 15 amino acids. CDR1 and CDR2 (germline): SGHAT, FQNNGV. V shed 3 bases, J shed 3 bases, and the junction held 6 bases outside the gene matches. CDR3: CASSFVRGHTDTQYF. DNA of the CDR3: TGTGCCAGCAGCTTTGTGAGGGGGCATACAGATACGCAGTATTTT.

V usage is TRBV10-3 and J usage is TRBJ2-2; D not resolved. The CDR3 has 14 residues. The V end was cut by 4 bases, the J end by 1 base, with 7 bases between. Germline loops: CDR1 ENHRY, CDR2 SYGVKD. The CDR3 loop is CAISGIENTGELFF. As DNA, the CDR3 is TGTGCCATCAGTGGGATAGAGAACACCGGGGAGCTGTTTTTT.

This clonotype has only a few counts. The chain couples TRBV5-6 to TRBJ2-1; no definite D call. The CDR3 runs to 17 residues. V was cut by 4 bases and J by 8 bases, with 25 bases left in between. Germline-derived CDR1 and CDR2 are SGHDT and YYEEEE. The CDR3 DNA is TGTGCCAGCAGCCTCAAAGCCTTCTGGGGTTGGCACGATGAGCAGTTCTTC. Protein sequence: CASSLKAFWGWHDEQFF.

In its sample, this clonotype was seen once. The chain links TRBV7-8 to TRBJ1-5; tentative D call: TRBD1 (5 bases). This CDR3 spans 15 amino acids. In germline, CDR1 is SGHVS, CDR2 FQNEAQ. Trimming removed 5 bases from V and 0 bases from J, with 11 bases in between. The CDR3 nucleotides read TGTGCCAGCAGCGTTACAGGAGCTAGCAATCAGCCCCAGCATTTT. Protein product: CASSVTGASNQPQHF.

This clonotype was observed at least ten times. V usage is TRBV28 and J usage is TRBJ1-2; 7 nucleotides align to TRBD1. CDR3 length equals 13 residues. Germline CDR1 MDHEN, CDR2 SYDVKM. Trimming cost V 7 bases and J 4 bases; bases outside gene matches: 6. The CDR3 sequence is CASTSQGLYGYTF. The DNA for the CDR3 is TGTGCCAGCACCTCACAGGGGCTCTATGGCTACACCTTC.

Only a few counts were recorded for this clonotype. This chain connects TRBV10-2 to TRBJ2-7; 7 nucleotides line up with TRBD1. J was trimmed by 5 bases and V by 5 bases; bases with no gene match: 3. There are 12 residues in the CDR3. Per germline, CDR1 WSHSY and CDR2 SAAADI. CDR3 in amino acids: CASSLTGNEQYV. In DNA, the CDR3 is TGCGCCAGCAGTCTGACAGGGAACGAGCAGTACGTC.

There are a few counts of this clonotype. The chain joins TRBV12-3 or TRBV12-4 to TRBJ1-1; D is uncertain. The CDR3 consists of 13 residues. V dropped 5 bases and J dropped 4 bases, with 11 bases sitting between them. The CDR3 loop reads CASSQLTGTEAFF. The CDR3 nucleotides are TGTGCCAGCAGTCAATTAACGGGCACTGAAGCTTTCTTT.